This passage covers 13 T cell receptor beta chains from one sample sequenced in a study of T cell changes during pregnancy in multiple sclerosis. The assay was immunoSEQ multiplex PCR, and TCRdb's table has in-frame clones only and misses some. In the table there are 65,000 to 95,000 clones, roughly 91% of which are singletons. Sequenced here: peripheral blood, sampled after pregnancy. The source of these receptors is a female donor in good health, enrolled as a control in a pregnancy study.

The chain uses TRBV19 and TRBJ2-4; possible D gene TRBD2, 6 bases. The V end lost 1 base, the J end lost 2 bases, and 9 bases lay between the germline ends. CDR1 is LNHDA, CDR2 SQIVND, per germline (reference sequence). CDR3 length equals 15 residues. Here the CDR3 DNA reads TGTGCCAGTAGTATAGGGGGGGATCCCAAAAACATTCAGTACTTC. Amino acid sequence: CASSIGGDPKNIQYF.

The chain has TRBV4-1 and TRBJ2-5, with 8 bases fitting TRBD2. The junction had 9 bases not matched to a gene; V was cut back by 5 bases and J by 7 bases. From germline, CDR1 is MGHRA and CDR2 YSYEKL. CDR3 length equals 14 residues. The DNA for the CDR3 is TGCGCCAGCAGCTCGCCTCGGGGGGGGCGGACCCAGTACTTC. This codes for CASSSPRGGRTQYF.

The chain recombines TRBV5-1 with TRBJ2-3, with 10 bases identical to TRBD2. The CDR3 has 17 amino acids. The V gene end was trimmed by 3 bases and the J gene end by 3 bases; junction bases not matched to a gene: 10. Germline V gives CDR1 SGHRS, CDR2 YFSETQ. CDR3 in DNA: TGCGCCAGCAGCTCCCGCCCCTTTAGCGGGGGGACAGATACGCAGTATTTT. Encoded protein: CASSSRPFSGGTDTQYF.

The chain is built from TRBV5-6 and TRBJ2-5; a possible D gene is TRBD1 (5 bases). Trimming shortened V by 1 base and J by 0 bases, and 10 bases separated the two germline ends. CDR1 and CDR2 (germline): SGHDT, YYEEEE. The CDR3 consists of 15 residues. CDR3 coding DNA: TGTGCCAGCAGCTTGTACAGGACGGACCAAGAGACCCAGTACTTC. Protein product: CASSLYRTDQETQYF.

The gene calls are TRBV29-1 and TRBJ2-1; D might be TRBD1 (5 bases). V lost 5 bases, J lost 9 bases, and 11 bases lay in between. There are 11 residues in the CDR3. CDR1 and CDR2 (germline): SQVTM, ANQGSEA. The CDR3 loop reads CSVPRAGEQFF. The CDR3 coding sequence is TGCAGCGTTCCCAGGGCAGGTGAGCAGTTCTTC.

The V call is TRBV9, the J call TRBJ1-1, with TRBD1 as a possible D gene (5 bases). Germline assignment: CDR1 SGDLS and CDR2 YYNGEE. This CDR3 has 16 amino acids. V shed 0 bases and J shed 1 base, with 13 bases lying between them. The CDR3 sequence: CASSVDPWGENTEAFF. For the CDR3, the DNA is TGTGCCAGCAGCGTAGATCCCTGGGGCGAGAACACTGAAGCTTTCTTT.

The rearrangement uses TRBV7-9 and TRBJ2-5, with 9 bases lining up with TRBD2. This CDR3 spans 19 amino acids. V was pared by 3 bases and J by 0 bases, with 14 bases of the junction left unmatched. Germline-derived CDR1 and CDR2 are SEHNR and FQNEAQ (reference sequence). The CDR3, as DNA: TGTGCCAGCAGCTTGGGAGATAGCGTAGCGGGGGCCCACCAAGAGACCCAGTACTTC. Protein product: CASSLGDSVAGAHQETQYF.

This chain connects TRBV7-3 to TRBJ2-1, with 9 nucleotides matching TRBD2. Per germline, CDR1 SGHTA and CDR2 FQGTGA. The ends lost 0 bases at V and 0 bases at J; junction bases unmatched: 12. The CDR3 has 20 amino acids. This CDR3 is CASSLTAVAGSGSSYNEQFF. In DNA form, the CDR3 reads TGTGCCAGCAGCTTAACGGCTGTAGCAGGTAGCGGGAGCTCCTACAATGAGCAGTTCTTC. The complete variable domain, with remaining parts taken from reference TRBV7-3 and TRBJ2-1, reads GAGVSQTPSNKVTEKGKYVELRCDPISGHTALYWYRQSLGQGPEFLIYFQGTGAADDSGLPNDRFFAVRPEGSVSTLKIQRTERGDSAVYLCASSLTAVAGSGSSYNEQFFGPGTRLTVL.

The CDR3 reads CASSMVSWGVDEQYF. The DNA of the CDR3 is TGTGCCAGTAGTATGGTCAGTTGGGGGGTGGACGAGCAGTACTTC. This chain uses TRBV19 with TRBJ2-7; tentatively, D is TRBD2 (6 bases). V was shortened by 3 bases and J by 5 bases, with 17 bases between the two germline ends. The CDR3 consists of 15 residues. CDR1 and CDR2 (germline): LNHDA, SQIVND (reference sequence).

The chain joins TRBV19 to TRBJ2-1; 8 positions agree with TRBD2. Germline lookup yields CDR1 LNHDA and CDR2 SQIVND (reference sequence). The CDR3 is made up of 15 amino acids. After removal of 3 bases from V and 5 bases from J, the junction contained 6 bases not matched to a gene. Written as DNA, the CDR3 is TGTGCCAGTAGTATCGGGAGGGCCATACACAATGAGCAGTTCTTC. It encodes CASSIGRAIHNEQFF.

V and J are TRBV14 and TRBJ2-3; TRBD1 might be the D (5 bases). The CDR3 sequence is 13 residues long. Trimming removed 0 bases at V and 6 bases at J, with 7 bases between. Germline V lookup: CDR1 SGHDN, CDR2 FVKESK. CDR3 in DNA: TGTGCCAGCAGCCAAGATGCAGGGGATACGCAGTATTTT. This sequence encodes CASSQDAGDTQYF.

This clone was seen once. This sequence joins TRBV27 and TRBJ2-3; perhaps TRBD2 as D (5 bases). CDR3 length: 17 amino acids. Germline lookup yields CDR1 MNHEY and CDR2 SMNVEV (reference sequence). Trimming shortened V by 3 bases and J by 1 base, and 17 bases separated the two germline ends. Here the CDR3 DNA reads TGTGCCAGCAGTTTGGACCCTCGGGGATGGGGCACAGATACGCAGTATTTT. Protein product: CASSLDPRGWGTDTQYF.

The V call is TRBV6-5, the J call TRBJ1-1; 10 nucleotides match TRBD1. The length of the CDR3 is 13 residues. Germline lookup yields CDR1 MNHEY and CDR2 SVGAGI. V lost 4 bases and J lost 12; bases outside the gene matches: 8. The CDR3 is CASSSGGTGETFF. The CDR3 nucleotides read TGTGCCAGCAGTTCCGGCGGGACAGGGGAAACTTTCTTT.